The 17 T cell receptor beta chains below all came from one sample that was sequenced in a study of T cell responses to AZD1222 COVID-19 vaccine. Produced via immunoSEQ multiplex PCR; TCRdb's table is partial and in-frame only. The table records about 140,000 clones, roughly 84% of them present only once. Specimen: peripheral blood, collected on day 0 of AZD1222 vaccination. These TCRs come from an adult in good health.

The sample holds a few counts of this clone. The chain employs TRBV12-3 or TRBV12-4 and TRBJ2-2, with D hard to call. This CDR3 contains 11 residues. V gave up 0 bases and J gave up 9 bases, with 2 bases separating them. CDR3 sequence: CASSLARELFF. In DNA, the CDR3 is TGTGCCAGCAGTTTAGCGCGGGAGCTGTTTTTT.

The CDR3 is CASSQAIGGGQLSTDTQYF. The CDR3 DNA is TGCGCCAGCAGCCAAGCCATCGGCGGGGGCCAACTTAGCACAGATACGCAGTATTTT. This chain joins TRBV4-1 and TRBJ2-3; D might be TRBD2 (7 bases). Trimming removed 1 base at V and 0 bases at J, with 20 bases between. Germline-derived CDR1 and CDR2 are MGHRA and YSYEKL. The CDR3 totals 19 residues.

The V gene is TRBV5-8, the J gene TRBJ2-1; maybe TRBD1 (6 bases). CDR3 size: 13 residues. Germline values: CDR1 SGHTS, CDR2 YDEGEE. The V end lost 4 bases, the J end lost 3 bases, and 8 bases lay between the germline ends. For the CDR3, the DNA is TGTGCCAGCAGCCGGGACAACTACAATGAGCAGTTCTTC. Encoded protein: CASSRDNYNEQFF.

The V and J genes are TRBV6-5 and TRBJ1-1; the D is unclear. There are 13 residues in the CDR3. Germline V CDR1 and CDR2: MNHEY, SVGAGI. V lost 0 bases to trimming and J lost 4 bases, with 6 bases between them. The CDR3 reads CASSYSMTTEAFF. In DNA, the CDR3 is TGTGCCAGCAGTTACTCGATGACCACTGAAGCTTTCTTT.

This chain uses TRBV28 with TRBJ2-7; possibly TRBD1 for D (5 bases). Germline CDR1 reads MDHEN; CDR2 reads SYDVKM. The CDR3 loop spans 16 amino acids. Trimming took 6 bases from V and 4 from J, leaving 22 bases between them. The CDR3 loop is CASSPSDLAQGYEQYF. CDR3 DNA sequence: TGTGCCAGCAGCCCATCAGACTTGGCCCAGGGATACGAGCAGTACTTC. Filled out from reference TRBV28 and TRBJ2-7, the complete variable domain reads DVKVTQSSRYLVKRTGEKVFLECVQDMDHENMFWYRQDPGLGLRLIYFSYDVKMKEKGDIPEGYSVSREKKERFSLILESASTNQTSMYLCASSPSDLAQGYEQYFGPGTRLTVT.

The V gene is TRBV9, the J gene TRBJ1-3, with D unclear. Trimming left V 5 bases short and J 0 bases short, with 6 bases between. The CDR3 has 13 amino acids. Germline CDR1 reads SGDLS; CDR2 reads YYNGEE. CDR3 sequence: CASSPISGNTIYF. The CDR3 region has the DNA TGTGCCAGCAGTCCTATCTCTGGAAACACCATATATTTT. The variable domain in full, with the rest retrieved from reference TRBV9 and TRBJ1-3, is DSGVTQTPKHLITATGQRVTLRCSPRSGDLSVYWYQQSLDQGLQFLIQYYNGEERAKGNILERFSAQQFPDLHSELNLSSLELGDSALYFCASSPISGNTIYFGEGSWLTVV.

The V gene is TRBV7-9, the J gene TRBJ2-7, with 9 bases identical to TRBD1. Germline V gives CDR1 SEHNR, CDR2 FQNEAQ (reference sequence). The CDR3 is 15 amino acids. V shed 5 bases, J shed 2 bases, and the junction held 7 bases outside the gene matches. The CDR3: CASSPSDRGAYEQYF. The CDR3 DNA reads TGTGCCAGCAGCCCATCTGACAGGGGGGCCTACGAGCAGTACTTC.

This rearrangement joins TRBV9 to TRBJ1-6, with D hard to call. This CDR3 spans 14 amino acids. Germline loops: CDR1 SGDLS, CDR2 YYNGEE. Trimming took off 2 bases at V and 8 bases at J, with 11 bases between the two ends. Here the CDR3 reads CASSVAPRDSPLHF. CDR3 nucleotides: TGTGCCAGCAGCGTGGCACCTCGGGATTCACCCCTCCACTTT.

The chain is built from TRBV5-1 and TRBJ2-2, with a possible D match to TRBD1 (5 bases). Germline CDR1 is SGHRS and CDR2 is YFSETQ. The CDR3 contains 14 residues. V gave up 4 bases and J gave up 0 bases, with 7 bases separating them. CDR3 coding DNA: TGCGCCAGCAGCCAAGGGGCGAACACCGGGGAGCTGTTTTTT. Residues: CASSQGANTGELFF.

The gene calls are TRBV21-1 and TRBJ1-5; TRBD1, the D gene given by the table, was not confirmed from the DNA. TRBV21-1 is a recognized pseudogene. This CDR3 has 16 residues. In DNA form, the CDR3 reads TGTGCCAGCAGCAAAGCGGTCGACAGGGTAAGTCAGCCCCAGCATTTT. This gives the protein CASSKAVDRVSQPQHF.

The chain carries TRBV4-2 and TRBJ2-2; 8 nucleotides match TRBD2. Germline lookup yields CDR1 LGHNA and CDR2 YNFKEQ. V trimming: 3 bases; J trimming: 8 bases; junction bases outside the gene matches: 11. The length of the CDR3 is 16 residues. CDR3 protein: CASSHPLAGGGGELFF. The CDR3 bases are TGTGCCAGCAGCCATCCCTTGGCGGGGGGAGGTGGGGAGCTGTTTTTT.

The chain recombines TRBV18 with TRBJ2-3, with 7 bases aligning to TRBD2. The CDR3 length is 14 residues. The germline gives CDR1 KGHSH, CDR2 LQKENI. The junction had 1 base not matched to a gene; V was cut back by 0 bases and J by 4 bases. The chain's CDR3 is CASSPPRGADTQYF. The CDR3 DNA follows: TGTGCCAGCTCACCACCCCGGGGGGCAGATACGCAGTATTTT.

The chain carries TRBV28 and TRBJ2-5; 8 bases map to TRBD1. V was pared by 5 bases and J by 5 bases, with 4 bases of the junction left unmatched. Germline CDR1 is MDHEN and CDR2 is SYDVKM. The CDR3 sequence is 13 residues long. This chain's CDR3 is CASSRTGRETQYF. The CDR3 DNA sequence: TGTGCCAGCAGTCGGACAGGGCGGGAGACCCAGTACTTC.

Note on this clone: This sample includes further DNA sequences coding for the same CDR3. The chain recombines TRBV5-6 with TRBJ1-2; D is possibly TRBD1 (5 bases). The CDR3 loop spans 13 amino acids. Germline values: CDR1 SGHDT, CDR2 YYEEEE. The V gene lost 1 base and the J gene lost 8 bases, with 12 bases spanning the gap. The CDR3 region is CASSLSGGEGYTF. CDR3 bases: TGTGCCAGCAGCTTGAGTGGAGGGGAAGGCTACACCTTC.

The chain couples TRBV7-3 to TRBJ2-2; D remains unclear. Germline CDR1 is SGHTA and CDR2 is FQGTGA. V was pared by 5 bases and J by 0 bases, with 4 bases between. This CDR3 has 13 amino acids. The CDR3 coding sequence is TGTGCCAGCAGCCCGACGAACACCGGGGAGCTGTTTTTT. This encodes CASSPTNTGELFF.

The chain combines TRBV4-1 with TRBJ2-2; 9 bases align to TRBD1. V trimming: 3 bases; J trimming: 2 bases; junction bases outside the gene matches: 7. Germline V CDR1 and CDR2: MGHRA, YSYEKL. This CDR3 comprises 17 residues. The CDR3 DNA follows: TGCGCCAGCAGCCAGTCTGGGGACAGGGCTAACACCGGGGAGCTGTTTTTT. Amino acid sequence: CASSQSGDRANTGELFF.

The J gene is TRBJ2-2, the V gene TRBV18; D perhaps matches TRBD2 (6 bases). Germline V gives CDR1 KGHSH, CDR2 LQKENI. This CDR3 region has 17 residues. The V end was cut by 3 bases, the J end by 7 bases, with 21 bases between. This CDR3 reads CASSPEGTHPRVGELFF. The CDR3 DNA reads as TGTGCCAGCTCACCCGAAGGGACTCACCCGCGGGTCGGGGAGCTGTTTTTT.